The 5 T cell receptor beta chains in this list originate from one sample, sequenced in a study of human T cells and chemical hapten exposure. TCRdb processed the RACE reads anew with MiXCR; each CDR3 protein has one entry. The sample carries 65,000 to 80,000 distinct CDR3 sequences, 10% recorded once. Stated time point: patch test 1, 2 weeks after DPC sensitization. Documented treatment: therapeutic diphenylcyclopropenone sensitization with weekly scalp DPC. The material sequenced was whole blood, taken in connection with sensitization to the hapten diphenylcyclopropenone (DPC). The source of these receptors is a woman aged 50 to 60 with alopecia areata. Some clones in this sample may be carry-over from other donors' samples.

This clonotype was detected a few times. CDR3: CASSLALAAKGEQFF. The CDR3 DNA reads as TGTGCCAGCAGCTTAGCCCTAGCGGCTAAGGGTGAGCAGTTCTTC. V gene TRBV7-8 combines with J gene TRBJ2-1, with 7 bases identical to TRBD2. V lost 0 bases to trimming and J lost 9 bases; unmatched junction nucleotides: 8. Germline loops: CDR1 SGHVS, CDR2 FQNEAQ. The CDR3 consists of 15 residues. Together with reference TRBV7-8 and TRBJ2-1, the CDR3 gives the full variable domain: GAGVSQSPRYKVAKRGQDVALRCDPISGHVSLFWYQQALGQGPEFLTYFQNEAQLDKSGLPSDRFFAERPEGSVSTLKIQRTQQEDSAVYLCASSLALAAKGEQFFGPGTRLTVL.

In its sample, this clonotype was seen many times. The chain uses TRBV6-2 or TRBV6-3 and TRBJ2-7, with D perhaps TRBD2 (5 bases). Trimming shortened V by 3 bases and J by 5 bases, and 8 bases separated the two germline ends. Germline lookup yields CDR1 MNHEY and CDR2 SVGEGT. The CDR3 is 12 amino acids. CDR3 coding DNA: TGTGCCAGCAGTTATTCTAGCAACGAGCAGTACTTC. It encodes CASSYSSNEQYF.

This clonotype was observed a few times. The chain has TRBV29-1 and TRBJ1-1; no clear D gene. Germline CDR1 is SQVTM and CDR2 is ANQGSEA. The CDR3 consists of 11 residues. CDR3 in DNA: TGCAGTGTCACAGCGAACACTGAAGCTTTCTTT. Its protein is CSVTANTEAFF.

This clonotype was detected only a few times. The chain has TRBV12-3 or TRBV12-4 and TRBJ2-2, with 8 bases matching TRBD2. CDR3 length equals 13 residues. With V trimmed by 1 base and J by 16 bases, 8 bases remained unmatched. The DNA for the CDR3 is TGTGCCAGCAGTTTAGTCCGGGAGGGCCAGGAGTTTTTT. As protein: CASSLVREGQEFF.

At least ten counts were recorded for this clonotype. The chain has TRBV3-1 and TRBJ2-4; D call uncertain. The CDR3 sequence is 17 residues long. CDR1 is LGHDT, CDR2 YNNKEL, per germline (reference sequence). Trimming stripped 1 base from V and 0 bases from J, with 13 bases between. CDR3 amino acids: CASSQGLAFLAKNIQYF. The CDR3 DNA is TGTGCCAGCAGCCAAGGCTTAGCATTCCTAGCCAAAAACATTCAGTACTTC. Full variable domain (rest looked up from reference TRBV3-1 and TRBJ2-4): DTAVSQTPKYLVTQMGNDKSIKCEQNLGHDTMYWYKQDSKKFLKIMFSYNNKELIINETVPNRFSPKSPDKAHLNLHINSLELGDSAVYFCASSQGLAFLAKNIQYFGAGTRLSVL.